A selection of T cell receptor beta chains follows, all from one sample in a study of shared clonotypes between healthy human individuals. The assay was immunoSEQ multiplex PCR, and TCRdb's table has in-frame clones only and misses some. The sample has 600,000 to 750,000 clones, about 92% seen once. Sequencing was performed on memory CD8+ T cells from PBMCs. These receptor sequences come from a man younger than 30 in good health. Some clones in this sample may be carry-over from other donors' samples. Each CDR3 is given with its conserved first and last residue. The D gene is left open where the match is weak. The size of a clone is reported for some rows only, either as once, few or many, or as a class for expanded clones.

clone size,D gene,V gene,CDR3 length,J gene,CDR3 DNA,CDR3 protein
once,-,TRBV30,17,TRBJ1-3,TGTGCCTGGAGTGTACTAAACCCGGGGGCACTTGGAAACACCATATATTTT,CAWSVLNPGALGNTIYF
-,-,TRBV28,18,TRBJ1-3,TGTGCCAGCAGTTCCCGCTACAGTAATGATGGGCCTGGAAACACCATATATTTT,CASSSRYSNDGPGNTIYF
-,-,TRBV19,12,TRBJ1-4,TGTGCCAGTAGTATAGATCGCGAAAAACTGTTTTTT,CASSIDREKLFF
-,-,TRBV15,13,TRBJ1-2,TGTGCCACCAGCGACAGGCTAAACTATGGCTACACCTTC,CATSDRLNYGYTF
-,-,TRBV28,14,TRBJ1-5,TGTGCCAGCAGGCTCCTCTTCGGCAATCAGCCCCAGCATTTT,CASRLLFGNQPQHF
-,TRBD1,TRBV27,16,TRBJ1-5,TGTGCCAGCAGTTTATATGGACAGGTTGGCAATCAGCCCCAGCATTTT,CASSLYGQVGNQPQHF
-,-,TRBV5-4,16,TRBJ2-4,TGTGCCAGCAGCTCGGGTACGGCCAGGTCCTCGGACATTCAGTACTTC,CASSSGTARSSDIQYF
-,TRBD2,TRBV7-6,16,TRBJ2-1,TGTGCCAGCACCCCCCCCGGGACTAGCGGAAACAATGAGCAGTTCTTC,CASTPPGTSGNNEQFF
once,TRBD2,TRBV27,16,TRBJ2-1,TGTGCCAGCAGTTTATTTCCGGGAGGGCTAGTGGGCGAGCAGTTCTTC,CASSLFPGGLVGEQFF
-,-,TRBV7-8,15,TRBJ1-1,TGTGCCAGCAGCTTAGACGAGAGGGAGTTGGCCGGAGCTTTCTTT,CASSLDERELAGAFF
-,TRBD1,TRBV10-3,14,TRBJ2-5,TGTGCCGCTTGGACAGGGGCCTTCCAAGAGACCCAGTACTTC,CAAWTGAFQETQYF
once,-,TRBV5-4,14,TRBJ2-5,TGTGCCAGCAGACCTCGACTGGATCAAGAGACCCAGTACTTC,CASRPRLDQETQYF
-,TRBD2,TRBV9,16,TRBJ2-1,TGTGCCAGCAGCCTGAGGGCGGGAGGATCGTACAATGAGCAGTTCTTC,CASSLRAGGSYNEQFF
-,-,TRBV12-5,14,TRBJ2-5,TGTGCTAGTGCCTCTCGAGAGGGGCAAGAGACCCAGTACTTC,CASASREGQETQYF
-,-,TRBV4-3,16,TRBJ2-7,TGCGCCAGCAGCCAAGAGAACCTAGCTGCAACCTACGAGCAGTACTTC,CASSQENLAATYEQYF
-,-,TRBV7-8,13,TRBJ1-2,TGTGCCAGCAGCTCACTTCTTAACTATGGCTACACCTTC,CASSSLLNYGYTF
-,TRBD2,TRBV5-4,14,TRBJ2-1,TGTGCCAGCAGCTTTACGGGGGGAGTCAATGAGCAGTTCTTC,CASSFTGGVNEQFF
-,-,TRBV6-5,14,TRBJ2-2,TGTGCCAGCAGTTACTACCGGAACACCGGGGAGCTGTTTTTT,CASSYYRNTGELFF
-,TRBD2,TRBV4-2,16,TRBJ2-1,TGTGCCAGCAGCCAAGATGTACTAGCGGCATACAATGAGCAGTTCTTC,CASSQDVLAAYNEQFF
-,TRBD2,TRBV7-9,15,TRBJ2-7,TGTGCCAGCAGCTTAAACAGCGGGAGAACCTACGAGCAGTACTTC,CASSLNSGRTYEQYF